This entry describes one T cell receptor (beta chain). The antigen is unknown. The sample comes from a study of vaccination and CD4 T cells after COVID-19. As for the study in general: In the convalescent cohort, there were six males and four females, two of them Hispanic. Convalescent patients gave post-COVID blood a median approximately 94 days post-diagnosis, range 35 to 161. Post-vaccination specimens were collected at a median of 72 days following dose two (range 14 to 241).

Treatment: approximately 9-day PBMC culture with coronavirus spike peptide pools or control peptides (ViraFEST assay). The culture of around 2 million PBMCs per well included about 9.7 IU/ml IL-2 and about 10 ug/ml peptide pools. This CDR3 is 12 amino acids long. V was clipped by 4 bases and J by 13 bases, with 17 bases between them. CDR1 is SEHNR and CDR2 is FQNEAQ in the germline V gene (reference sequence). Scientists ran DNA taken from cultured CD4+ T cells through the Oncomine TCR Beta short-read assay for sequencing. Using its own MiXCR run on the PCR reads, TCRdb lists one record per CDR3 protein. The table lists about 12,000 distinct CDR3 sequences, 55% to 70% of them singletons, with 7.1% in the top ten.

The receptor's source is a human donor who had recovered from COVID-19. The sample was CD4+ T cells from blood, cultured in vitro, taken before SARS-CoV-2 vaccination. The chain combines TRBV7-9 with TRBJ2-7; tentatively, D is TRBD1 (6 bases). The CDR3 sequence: CASSWGRVERYF. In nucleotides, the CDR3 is TGTGCCAGCAGCTGGGGGCGGGTAGAGAGATACTTC.